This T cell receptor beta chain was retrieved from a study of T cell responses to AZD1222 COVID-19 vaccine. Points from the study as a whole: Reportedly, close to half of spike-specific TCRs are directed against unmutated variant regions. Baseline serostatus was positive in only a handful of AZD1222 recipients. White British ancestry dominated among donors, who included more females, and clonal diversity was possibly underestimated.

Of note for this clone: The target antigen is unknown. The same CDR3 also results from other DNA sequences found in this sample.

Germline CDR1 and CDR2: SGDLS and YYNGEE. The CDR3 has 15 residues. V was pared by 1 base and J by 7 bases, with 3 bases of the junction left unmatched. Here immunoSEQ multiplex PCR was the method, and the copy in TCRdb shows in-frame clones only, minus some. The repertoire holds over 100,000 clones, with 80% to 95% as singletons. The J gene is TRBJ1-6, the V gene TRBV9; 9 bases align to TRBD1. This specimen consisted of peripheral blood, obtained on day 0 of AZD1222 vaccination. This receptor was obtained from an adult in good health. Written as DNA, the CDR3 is TGTGCCAGCAGCGTATCCGGGACAGGGAATTCACCCCTCCACTTT. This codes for CASSVSGTGNSPLHF.